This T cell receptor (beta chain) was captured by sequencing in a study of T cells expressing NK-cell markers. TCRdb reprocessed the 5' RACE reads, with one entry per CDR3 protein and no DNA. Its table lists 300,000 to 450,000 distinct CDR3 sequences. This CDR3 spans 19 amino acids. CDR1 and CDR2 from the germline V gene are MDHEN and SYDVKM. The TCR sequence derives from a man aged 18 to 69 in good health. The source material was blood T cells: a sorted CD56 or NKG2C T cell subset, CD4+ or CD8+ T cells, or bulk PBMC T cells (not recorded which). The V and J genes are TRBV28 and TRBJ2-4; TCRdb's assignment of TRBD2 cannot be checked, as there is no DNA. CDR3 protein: CASSPIAGRSFLAKNIQYF.